These 25 T cell receptor beta chains were sequenced from one sample in a study of control samples from healthy donors and cancer patients. Clones were sequenced by immunoSEQ multiplex PCR, and TCRdb holds only the in-frame ones, with some missing. The data contain 110,000 to 150,000 clones, about 85% of them singletons. Sequenced sample: blood. The receptors here all came from a woman aged 25 to 39 in good health.

This clone showed up just a few times. The chain combines TRBV2 with TRBJ1-4; 9 bases fit TRBD1. Germline CDR1 reads SNHLY; CDR2 reads FYNNEI. The ends lost 6 bases at V and 4 bases at J; junction bases unmatched: 6. This CDR3 comprises 15 residues. The CDR3 reads CASRDRGYLNEKLFF. In DNA, the CDR3 is TGTGCCAGCAGGGACAGGGGCTACCTTAATGAAAAACTGTTTTTT.

The rearrangement links TRBV5-6 to TRBJ2-2, with D uncertain. Germline V CDR1 and CDR2: SGHDT, YYEEEE. There are 14 residues in the CDR3. Trimming took 1 base from V and 8 from J, leaving 12 bases between them. CDR3 nucleotides: TGTGCCAGCAGCTTGATGGCCTGGCCGGGGGAGCTGTTTTTT. Its protein product is CASSLMAWPGELFF.

The chain uses TRBV29-1 and TRBJ1-4; unclear D gene. From germline, CDR1 is SQVTM and CDR2 ANQGSEA. V was clipped by 8 bases and J by 2 bases, with 15 bases between them. The CDR3 consists of 14 residues. The CDR3 DNA reads TGCAGCATAGCCCCGCGGGCGACTAATGAAAAACTGTTTTTT. Protein: CSIAPRATNEKLFF.

The rearrangement uses TRBV3-1 (or the pseudogene TRBV3-2) and TRBJ2-2; D may be TRBD1 or TRBD2 (5 bases each). Trimming left V 1 base short and J 3 bases short, with 15 bases between. Germline V gene sequence: CDR1 LGHDT, CDR2 YNNKEL (reference sequence). This CDR3 region has 17 residues. The CDR3 spells CASSQVSSRGHTGELFF. CDR3 nucleotides: TGTGCCAGCAGCCAAGTCTCCAGCCGGGGCCACACCGGGGAGCTGTTTTTT.

This chain connects TRBV5-4 to TRBJ2-2; 14 bases fit TRBD2. The CDR3 spans 16 residues. Germline V gene data show CDR1 as SGHNT and CDR2 as YYREEE (reference sequence). The ends lost 5 bases at V and 7 bases at J; junction bases unmatched: 7. Here the CDR3 reads CASRTGTSGSVGELFF. The DNA for the CDR3 is TGTGCCAGCAGGACGGGGACTAGCGGGAGTGTCGGGGAGCTGTTTTTT.

As regards this clone: Other DNA sequences within the sample encode an identical CDR3. This chain links TRBV29-1 with TRBJ2-5, with 8 positions matching TRBD1. With 7 bases clipped from V and 5 bases from J, the junction kept 9 bases outside the gene matches. The CDR3 is 13 amino acids. CDR1 and CDR2 from the germline V gene are SQVTM and ANQGSEA. CDR3 nucleotides: TGCAGCGACCTCAGGGGGCTGGGTGAGACCCAGTACTTC. Its translation: CSDLRGLGETQYF.

The chain combines TRBV28 with TRBJ1-5; 9 bases are a match to TRBD1. The trim removed 10 bases at V and 7 bases at J, leaving 14 bases unmatched. Looked up from germline, CDR1 is MDHEN and CDR2 is SYDVKM. This CDR3 is built from 15 residues. CDR3 protein: CATKRAGQGGQPQHF. The CDR3 DNA follows: TGTGCCACCAAAAGGGCGGGACAGGGAGGCCAGCCCCAGCATTTT.

V gene TRBV4-1 combines with J gene TRBJ2-2, with D possibly TRBD2 on 6 matching bases. This CDR3 spans 15 amino acids. Trimming removed 0 bases from V and 6 bases from J, with 11 bases in between. Germline V gene lookup returns CDR1 MGHRA and CDR2 YSYEKL. The CDR3 loop reads CASSQDTGVAGELFF. CDR3 coding DNA: TGCGCCAGCAGCCAAGATACGGGAGTCGCCGGGGAGCTGTTTTTT.

Only one count was recorded for this clone. The chain carries TRBV18 and TRBJ1-4; D is unresolved. This CDR3 spans 15 amino acids. From germline, CDR1 is KGHSH and CDR2 LQKENI. The V and J ends lost 0 bases and 8 bases respectively, with 13 bases between them. This CDR3 is CASSPPGSRREKLFF. In DNA, the CDR3 is TGTGCCAGCTCACCACCGGGCAGCCGGAGGGAAAAACTGTTTTTT.

The chain links TRBV30 to TRBJ2-1; no firm D call. Germline-derived CDR1 and CDR2 are GTSNPN and SVGIG (reference sequence). V lost 3 bases and J 5 bases, leaving 14 bases between the germline ends. The CDR3 is made up of 14 amino acids. CDR3 DNA sequence: TGTGCCTGGAGAACTCTAGATTCAGACAATGAGCAGTTCTTC. Its translation: CAWRTLDSDNEQFF.

The rearrangement links TRBV6-4 to TRBJ1-1; D is ambiguous. Germline CDR1 reads MRHNA; CDR2 reads SNTAGT. Trimming pared 5 bases from V and 3 bases from J, leaving 16 bases between. This CDR3 is built from 15 residues. CDR3 in DNA: TGTGCCAGCAGTCTCACCCCCCGGGGAGACACTGAAGCTTTCTTT. Protein sequence: CASSLTPRGDTEAFF.

This chain connects TRBV2 to TRBJ2-3; D might be TRBD2 (5 bases). Germline loops: CDR1 SNHLY, CDR2 FYNNEI. The V end was cut by 7 bases, the J end by 2 bases, with 13 bases between. The CDR3 is made up of 14 amino acids. The CDR3 loop is CASKPGTSTDTQYF. For the CDR3, the DNA is TGTGCCAGCAAACCGGGAACCTCCACAGATACGCAGTATTTT.

The V gene is TRBV30, the J gene TRBJ1-4; 9 bases agree with TRBD1. Losses at the gene ends were 4 bases for V and 7 bases for J; bases not matched to a gene: 4. The CDR3 has 13 residues. Germline CDR1 and CDR2: GTSNPN and SVGIG (reference sequence). The CDR3 coding sequence is TGTGCCTGGACCCCGGGACAGGGTGAAAAACTGTTTTTT. Translating gives CAWTPGQGEKLFF. The full variable domain, its missing parts supplied by reference TRBV30 and TRBJ1-4, is SQTIHQWPATLVQPVGSPLSLECTVEGTSNPNLYWYRQAAGRGLQLLFYSVGIGQISSEVPQNLSASRPQDRQFILSSKKLLLSDSGFYLCAWTPGQGEKLFFGSGTQLSVL.

The V and J genes are TRBV30 and TRBJ2-5, with D perhaps assigned TRBD1 or TRBD2 (6 bases each). This CDR3 region has 13 residues. Trimming cost V 5 bases and J 4 bases, with 14 bases left between them. Germline CDR1 is GTSNPN and CDR2 is SVGIG (reference sequence). CDR3 nucleotide sequence: TGTGCCTGGGGGGGGCTAGCGAGAGAGACCCAGTACTTC. It is translated as CAWGGLARETQYF.

The chain links TRBV2 to TRBJ1-3; tentatively, D is TRBD1 (5 bases). The germline V and J ends were trimmed by 6 bases and 4 bases, with 10 bases remaining between them. The CDR3 is 13 residues long. Looked up from germline, CDR1 is SNHLY and CDR2 is FYNNEI. As DNA, the CDR3 is TGTGCCAGCAGGAGGGACCCGGGAAACACCATATATTTT. Residues: CASRRDPGNTIYF.

The rearrangement uses TRBV7-9 and TRBJ1-2; 8 bases match TRBD1. This CDR3 spans 16 amino acids. Per the germline V gene, CDR1 is SEHNR and CDR2 is FQNEAQ (reference sequence). V lost 1 base, J lost 0 bases, and 4 bases stayed unmatched. CDR3 sequence (DNA): TGTGCCAGCAGCTTAGAGACAGGGGAAGCTAACTATGGCTACACCTTC. It specifies CASSLETGEANYGYTF.

This chain links TRBV27 with TRBJ1-5, with D perhaps TRBD1 (6 bases). CDR1 is MNHEY and CDR2 is SMNVEV in the germline V gene (reference sequence). Deletions cut 6 bases from V and 2 bases from J, with 17 bases between. The CDR3 length is 16 residues. The CDR3 region is CASSLGGALGNQPQHF. CDR3 DNA: TGTGCCAGCAGCCTTGGGGGGGCTTTGGGCAATCAGCCCCAGCATTTT.

In regard to this clone: Additional DNA sequences in this sample encode the identical CDR3. The chain is built from TRBV7-9 and TRBJ2-2, with D perhaps given as TRBD1 or TRBD2 (5 bases each). V was trimmed by 3 bases and J by 4 bases, leaving 6 bases between them. Germline V CDR1 and CDR2: SEHNR, FQNEAQ (reference sequence). The length of the CDR3 is 13 residues. The CDR3 DNA reads TGTGCCAGCAGCTTTGGGGGCACCGGGGAGCTGTTTTTT. Residues: CASSFGGTGELFF. Full variable domain (remainder filled in from reference TRBV7-9 and TRBJ2-2): DTGVSQNPRHKITKRGQNVTFRCDPISEHNRLYWYRQTLGQGPEFLTYFQNEAQLEKSRLLSDRFSAERPKGSFSTLEIQRTEQGDSAMYLCASSFGGTGELFFGEGSRLTVL.

The chain employs TRBV28 and TRBJ2-3; 12 bases are a match to TRBD2. The CDR3 totals 16 residues. J lost 1 base, V lost 5 bases, and 4 bases had no gene match. CDR1 and CDR2 (germline): MDHEN, SYDVKM. The CDR3, as DNA: TGTGCCAGCAGTGCCCGACTAGCGGGAGGCACAGATACGCAGTATTTT. Its protein is CASSARLAGGTDTQYF.

The chain links TRBV5-4 to TRBJ1-2; the match to TRBD1 covers 9 bases. Unmatched junction bases numbered 7, after V lost 0 bases and J lost 7 bases. The CDR3 sequence is 15 residues long. CDR1 is SGHNT, CDR2 YYREEE, per germline (reference sequence). This chain's CDR3 is CASSLDSGQGPGYTF. CDR3 DNA sequence: TGTGCCAGCAGCTTGGACTCGGGACAGGGACCTGGCTACACCTTC.

The CDR3 bases are TGCAGCGCCGGCCCGGGACAGGAGGTCGGGGAGCTGTTTTTT. Amino acid sequence: CSAGPGQEVGELFF. The chain employs TRBV29-1 and TRBJ2-2; 8 nucleotides align to TRBD1. This CDR3 is built from 14 residues. The ends lost 7 bases at V and 7 bases at J; junction bases unmatched: 11. CDR1 is SQVTM, CDR2 ANQGSEA, per germline.

The chain is built from TRBV5-4 and TRBJ2-1, with D uncertain. Germline CDR1 reads SGHNT; CDR2 reads YYREEE (reference sequence). Between the trimmed V and J ends, which lost 2 bases and 5 bases, there was a span of 14 bases. The CDR3 consists of 15 residues. CDR3 residues: CASSLDGQDHNEQFF. The CDR3 nucleotides are TGTGCCAGCAGCTTAGATGGCCAGGATCACAATGAGCAGTTCTTC.

The V gene is TRBV2, the J gene TRBJ1-6; unclear D gene. Germline V lookup: CDR1 SNHLY, CDR2 FYNNEI. CDR3 length: 15 residues. V lost 8 bases and J lost 0, with 11 bases in between. CDR3 sequence reads: CASGPLLSYNSPLHF. In nucleotides, the CDR3 is TGTGCCAGCGGACCGCTACTCTCCTATAATTCACCCCTCCACTTT.

For the CDR3, the DNA is TGTGCCAGCAGCTTGAGTGGTTGGTCACCGGGTAGCTCCTATAATTCACCCCTCCACTTT. Translation: CASSLSGWSPGSSYNSPLHF. The chain links TRBV5-5 to TRBJ1-6; D remains ambiguous. This CDR3 has 20 residues. Germline V gene data show CDR1 as SGHKS and CDR2 as YYEKEE (reference sequence). With 1 base removed from V and 0 bases from J, the gap between germline ends came to 20 bases.

V usage is TRBV27 and J usage is TRBJ2-1; 8 bases are a match to TRBD2. Germline V lookup: CDR1 MNHEY, CDR2 SMNVEV (reference sequence). V lost 5 bases and J lost 2; bases outside the gene matches: 8. The CDR3 sequence is 16 residues long. Here the CDR3 reads CASSGPSAGAYNEQFF. CDR3 DNA sequence: TGTGCCAGCAGTGGGCCCTCAGCGGGAGCCTACAATGAGCAGTTCTTC.